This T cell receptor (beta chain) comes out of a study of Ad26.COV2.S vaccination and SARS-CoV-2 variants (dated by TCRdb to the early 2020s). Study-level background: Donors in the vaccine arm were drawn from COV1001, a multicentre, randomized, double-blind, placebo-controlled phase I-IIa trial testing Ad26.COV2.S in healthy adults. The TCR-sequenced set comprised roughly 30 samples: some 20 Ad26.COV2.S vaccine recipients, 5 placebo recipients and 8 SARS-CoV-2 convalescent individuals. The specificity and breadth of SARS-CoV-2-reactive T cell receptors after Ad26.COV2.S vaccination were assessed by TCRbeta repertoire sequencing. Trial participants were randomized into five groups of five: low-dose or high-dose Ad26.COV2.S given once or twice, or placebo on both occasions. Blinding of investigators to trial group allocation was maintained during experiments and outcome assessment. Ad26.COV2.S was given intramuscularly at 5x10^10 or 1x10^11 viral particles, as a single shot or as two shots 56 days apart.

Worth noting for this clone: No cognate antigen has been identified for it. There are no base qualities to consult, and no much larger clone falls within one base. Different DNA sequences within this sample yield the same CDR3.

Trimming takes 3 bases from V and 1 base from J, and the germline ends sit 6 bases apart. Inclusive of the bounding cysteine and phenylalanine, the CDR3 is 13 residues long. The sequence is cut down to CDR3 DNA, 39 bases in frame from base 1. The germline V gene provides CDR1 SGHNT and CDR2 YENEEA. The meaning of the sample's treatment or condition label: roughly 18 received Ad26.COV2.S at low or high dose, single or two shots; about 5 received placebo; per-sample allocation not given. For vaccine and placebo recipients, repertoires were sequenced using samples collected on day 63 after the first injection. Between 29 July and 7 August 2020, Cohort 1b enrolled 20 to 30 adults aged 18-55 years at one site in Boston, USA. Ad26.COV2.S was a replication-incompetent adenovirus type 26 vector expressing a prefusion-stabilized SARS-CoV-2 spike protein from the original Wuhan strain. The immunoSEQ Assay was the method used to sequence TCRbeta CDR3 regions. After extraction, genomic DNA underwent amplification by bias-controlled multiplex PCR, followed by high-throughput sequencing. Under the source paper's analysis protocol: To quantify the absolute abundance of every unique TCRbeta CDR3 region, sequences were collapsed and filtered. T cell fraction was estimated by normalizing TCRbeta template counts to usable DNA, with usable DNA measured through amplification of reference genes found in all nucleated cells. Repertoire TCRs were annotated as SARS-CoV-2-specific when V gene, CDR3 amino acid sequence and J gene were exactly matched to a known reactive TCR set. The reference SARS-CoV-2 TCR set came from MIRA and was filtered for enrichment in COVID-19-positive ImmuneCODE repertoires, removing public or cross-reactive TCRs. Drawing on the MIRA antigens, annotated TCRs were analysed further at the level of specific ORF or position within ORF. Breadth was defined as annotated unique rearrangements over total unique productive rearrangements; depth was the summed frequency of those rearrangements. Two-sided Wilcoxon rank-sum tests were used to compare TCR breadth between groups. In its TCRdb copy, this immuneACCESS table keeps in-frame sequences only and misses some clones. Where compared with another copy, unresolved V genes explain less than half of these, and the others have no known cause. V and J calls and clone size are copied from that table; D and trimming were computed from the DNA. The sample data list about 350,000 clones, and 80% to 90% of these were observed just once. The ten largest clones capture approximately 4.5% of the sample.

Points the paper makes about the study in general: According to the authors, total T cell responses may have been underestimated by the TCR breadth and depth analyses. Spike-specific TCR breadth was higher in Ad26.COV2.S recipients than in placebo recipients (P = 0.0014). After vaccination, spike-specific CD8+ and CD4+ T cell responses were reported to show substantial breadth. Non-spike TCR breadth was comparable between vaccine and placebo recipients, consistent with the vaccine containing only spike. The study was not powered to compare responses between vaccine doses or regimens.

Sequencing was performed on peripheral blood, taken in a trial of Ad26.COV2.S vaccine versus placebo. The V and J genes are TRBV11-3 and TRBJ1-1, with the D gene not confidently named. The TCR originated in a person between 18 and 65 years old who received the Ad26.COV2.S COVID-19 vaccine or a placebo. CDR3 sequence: CASSFQENTEAFF. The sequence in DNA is TGTGCCAGCAGCTTCCAGGAGAACACTGAAGCTTTCTTT.